Listed below are T cell receptor beta chains from one sample, sequenced in a study of T cell responses to AZD1222 COVID-19 vaccine. Measured with immunoSEQ multiplex PCR; TCRdb has only the in-frame clones, and not every one. This table holds around 100,000 clones, 93% found once. Sample: peripheral blood, taken on day 0 of AZD1222 vaccination. The receptors come from an adult in good health. CDR3s include the opening cysteine and the closing phenylalanine or tryptophan.

TRBV5-4	15	TRBJ2-7	CASSQSSGYSYEQYF
TRBV20-1	11	TRBJ1-2	CSARDGTGYTF
TRBV15	14	TRBJ2-7	CATSGGLANTEQYF
TRBV11-2	13	TRBJ2-3	CASSFRVTDTQYF
TRBV5-1	18	TRBJ1-6	CASSLDPNTSSYNSPLHF
TRBV7-2	15	TRBJ1-3	CASSWDGPSGNTIYF
TRBV4-2	15	TRBJ2-2	CASSQAEVRAGELFF
TRBV28	18	TRBJ1-1	CASTGTGARRTMNTEAFF
TRBV5-1	13	TRBJ2-7	CASNPEGSFEQYF
TRBV28	15	TRBJ1-1	CASSPQLTRYTEAFF
TRBV6-5	15	TRBJ2-1	CASSFHSSDSNEQFF
TRBV19	14	TRBJ1-1	CASSIWGGNTEAFF
TRBV24-1	15	TRBJ2-5	CATSDPTLAQETQYF
TRBV5-1	15	TRBJ1-4	CASSLGVGATKKLFF
TRBV28	15	TRBJ2-7	CASSLTSQGIGEQYF
TRBV27	12	TRBJ2-5	CASSPGQETQYF
TRBV18	18	TRBJ2-5	CASSPKMGSGSVQETQYF
TRBV20-1	11	TRBJ1-2	CSATGTSGYTF
TRBV30	15	TRBJ2-3	CAWSVTGGSTDTQYF
TRBV18	16	TRBJ2-7	CASSPLAGVVFGEQYF
TRBV7-2	17	TRBJ2-1	CASSQKVGLAGKVEQFF
TRBV6-2/TRBV6-3	14	TRBJ2-2	CASSKGTATGELFF
TRBV27	11	TRBJ1-1	CASSYGTEAFF
TRBV25-1	16	TRBJ2-5	CASSWTSGRPQETQYF
TRBV5-1	14	TRBJ1-4	CASSPQGRDEKLFF
TRBV7-2	19	TRBJ2-1	CASSFSWGKTSGNHNEQFF
TRBV11-2	19	TRBJ1-6	CASSAPTGPSSSYNSPLHF
TRBV19	15	TRBJ2-7	CASSKPDGEGHEQYF
TRBV3-1/TRBV3-2	13	TRBJ2-7	CASSRSRDYEQYF
TRBV10-3	15	TRBJ2-1	CAISAGDSQINEQFF
TRBV2	14	TRBJ1-3	CASTVLHSGNTIYF
TRBV12-3/TRBV12-4	13	TRBJ1-1	CASSFRGETEAFF
TRBV6-5	13	TRBJ1-5	CASSYRADQPQHF
TRBV30	15	TRBJ1-3	CAWSGLGQAGNTIYF
TRBV7-9	14	TRBJ1-2	CASSYPGRSYGYTF
TRBV7-9	14	TRBJ2-2	CASSLSGDFGELFF
TRBV6-5	14	TRBJ2-7	CASSPRGGSYEQYF
TRBV11-3	14	TRBJ2-1	CASSLGAGGSEQFF
TRBV6-1	14	TRBJ2-7	CASSEELGPYEQYF
TRBV7-9	14	TRBJ2-7	CASSILPGLEEQYF